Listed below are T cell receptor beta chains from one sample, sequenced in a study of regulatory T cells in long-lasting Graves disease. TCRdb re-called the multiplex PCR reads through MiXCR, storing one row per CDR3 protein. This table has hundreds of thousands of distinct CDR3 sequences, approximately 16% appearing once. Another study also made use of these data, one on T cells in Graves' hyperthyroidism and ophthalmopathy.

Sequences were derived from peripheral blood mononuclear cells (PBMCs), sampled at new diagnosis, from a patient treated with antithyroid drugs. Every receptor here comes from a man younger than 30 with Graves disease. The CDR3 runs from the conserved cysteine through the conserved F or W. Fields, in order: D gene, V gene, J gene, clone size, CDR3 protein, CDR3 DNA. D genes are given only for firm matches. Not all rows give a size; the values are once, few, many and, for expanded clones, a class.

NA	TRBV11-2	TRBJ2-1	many	CASSSLRGYNEQFF	TGTGCCAGCAGCTCCCTGCGCGGTTACAATGAGCAGTTCTTC
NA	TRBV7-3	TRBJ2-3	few	CASSRGVGLKTDTQYF	TGTGCCAGCAGCAGAGGTGTGGGCTTAAAGACAGATACGCAGTATTTT
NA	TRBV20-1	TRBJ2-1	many	CSARVAALRNEQFF	TGCAGTGCTAGGGTAGCCGCTCTCCGGAATGAGCAGTTCTTC
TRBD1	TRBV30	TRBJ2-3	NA	CAWSAGTGRTDTQYF	TGTGCCTGGAGTGCCGGGACAGGGCGCACAGATACGCAGTATTTT
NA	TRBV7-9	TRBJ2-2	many	CASSLFPPDTGELFF	TGTGCCAGCAGCTTATTTCCCCCGGACACCGGGGAGCTGTTTTTT
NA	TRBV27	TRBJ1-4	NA	CASSRLSGATNEKLFF	TGTGCCAGCAGTAGACTCTCCGGGGCAACTAATGAAAAACTGTTTTTT
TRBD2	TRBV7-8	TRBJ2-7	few	CASSPLAGGPTHYEQYF	TGTGCCAGCAGCCCTTTAGCGGGAGGTCCTACTCACTACGAGCAGTACTTC
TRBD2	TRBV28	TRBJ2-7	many	CASSSSGGVSYEQYF	TGTGCCAGCAGCTCATCGGGGGGGGTCTCCTACGAGCAGTACTTC
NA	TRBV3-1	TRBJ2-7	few	CASSRSGTPSYEQYF	TGTGCCAGCAGCCGCTCCGGGACACCTTCCTACGAGCAGTACTTC
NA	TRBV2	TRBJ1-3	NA	CASNGGGGPGNTIYF	TGTGCCAGCAACGGTGGTGGGGGGCCGGGAAACACCATATATTTT